This record concerns one T cell receptor (beta chain) sequence. What it binds is not known. Vbeta (60) and Jbeta (13) primers were used in the PCR. Assay: immunoSEQ multiplex PCR; the TCRdb copy retains only in-frame clones and omits some. The table includes 240,000 or so clones, over 80% detected once. This sample was included in a study of cytomegalovirus exposure and HLA in healthy donors. Study-wide context: An analysis done earlier identified more than 100 million unique TCR beta sequences from approximately 200 million T cells.

Per germline, CDR1 SGHRS and CDR2 YFSETQ. V shed 4 bases and J 1 base; nucleotides not matched to a gene: 2. The CDR3 runs to 14 residues. Findings and limits, study-wide: A later analysis linked a missense variant in DCLRE1C to the trimming of TCR beta V and J genes.

Sequencing used PBMCs. This receptor was taken from a woman aged 40-49 years in good health and CMV-seropositive. The chain has TRBV5-1 and TRBJ1-1; 9 bases agree with TRBD1. The CDR3 reads CASSTDRGNTEAFF. CDR3 DNA sequence: TGCGCCAGCAGCACGGACAGGGGGAACACTGAAGCTTTCTTT.